This T cell receptor beta chain was sequenced during a study of metastatic and nonmetastatic thyroid tumors. Looking at the study overall: Repertoires were compared across blood and tumor or nodule tissue from malignant and benign thyroid patients.

Authors' analysis steps: Between-group CDR3 differences, defined by clinicopathological status, yielded a distant-metastasis classifier for papillary thyroid cancer. TCRdb ran MiXCR on the PCR reads. The V and J calls were determined by TCRdb, not by the authors. There are about 47,000 clones in the sample; around 23% occur only once, and about 3.5% lies in the top ten. Germline loops: CDR1 SGHRS, CDR2 YFSETQ. Trimming removed 0 bases at V and 8 bases at J, with 8 bases between. This CDR3 has 12 residues. Before thyroid surgery, none of the patients had received any treatment. In its sample, this clone was seen many times. The antigen is unknown. General study points: For both blood and tumor, malignant thyroid tumors reportedly showed significantly higher TCR beta diversity than benign nodules did.

The TCR comes from a male donor with papillary thyroid cancer or a benign thyroid nodule (not recorded which). Some clones in this sample may be carry-over from other donors' samples. The chain combines TRBV5-1 with TRBJ1-2; D ambiguous. The sample comprised blood. The CDR3 is CASSLEGGGYTF. CDR3 coding DNA: TGCGCCAGCAGCTTGGAGGGAGGAGGCTACACCTTC.